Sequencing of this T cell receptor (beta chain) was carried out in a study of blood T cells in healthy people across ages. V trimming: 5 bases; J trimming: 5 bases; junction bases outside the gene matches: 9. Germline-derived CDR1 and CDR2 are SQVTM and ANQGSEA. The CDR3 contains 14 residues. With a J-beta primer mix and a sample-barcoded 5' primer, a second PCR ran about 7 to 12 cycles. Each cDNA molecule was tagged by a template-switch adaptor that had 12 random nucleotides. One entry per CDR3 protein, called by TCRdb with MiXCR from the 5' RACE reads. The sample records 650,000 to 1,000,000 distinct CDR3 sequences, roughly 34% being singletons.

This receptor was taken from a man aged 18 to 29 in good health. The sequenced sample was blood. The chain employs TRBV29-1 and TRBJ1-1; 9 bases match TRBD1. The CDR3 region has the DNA TGCAGCGTTACGGACAGGGGTGTTCGGACTGAAGCTTTCTTT. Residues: CSVTDRGVRTEAFF.